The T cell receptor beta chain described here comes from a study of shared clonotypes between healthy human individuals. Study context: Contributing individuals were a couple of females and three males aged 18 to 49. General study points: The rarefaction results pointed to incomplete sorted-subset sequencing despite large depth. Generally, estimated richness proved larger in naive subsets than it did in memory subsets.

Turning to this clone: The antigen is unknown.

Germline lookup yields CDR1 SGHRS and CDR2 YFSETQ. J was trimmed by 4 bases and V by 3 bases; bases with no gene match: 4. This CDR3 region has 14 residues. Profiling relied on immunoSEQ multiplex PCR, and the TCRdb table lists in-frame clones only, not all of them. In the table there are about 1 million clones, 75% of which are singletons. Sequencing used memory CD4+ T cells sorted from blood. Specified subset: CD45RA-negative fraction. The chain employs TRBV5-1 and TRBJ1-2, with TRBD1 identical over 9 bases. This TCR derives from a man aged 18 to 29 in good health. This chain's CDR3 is CASSSGQGTYGYTF. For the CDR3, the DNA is TGCGCCAGCAGCTCGGGACAGGGAACCTATGGCTACACCTTC.